The rows below give T cell receptor beta chains drawn from one sample of a study of neurological immune-mediated disorders. Each CDR3 protein is one row after TCRdb ran MiXCR on the 5' RACE reads. Among approximately 66,000 distinct CDR3 sequences listed, less than 5.5% were seen once. Sequencing was done on a sample of PBMCs. These receptors came from a man aged 25 to 40 with multiple sclerosis. The CDR3 runs from the conserved cysteine through the conserved F or W. The D gene is left open where the match is weak. Where a row states a size, it is once, few, many or the class of an expanded clone; other rows omit it.

TGTGCCAGCTCACCGACTAGCGGGGGGGCCTATGAGCAGTTCTTC | CASSPTSGGAYEQFF | many | TRBJ2-1 | 15 | TRBV18 | TRBD2
TGTGCCAGCAGTTTAGAGCTATTGACAGGGCTCTATGGCTACACCTTC | CASSLELLTGLYGYTF | many | TRBJ1-2 | 16 | TRBV28 | TRBD1
TGTGCCATTAGACAGGGTTGGACCATATATTTT | CAIRQGWTIYF | many | TRBJ1-3 | 11 | TRBV10-3 | TRBD1
TGCAGTGCTCCTGGTGGGGCTAGCAGGTCCGAGCAGTACTTC | CSAPGGASRSEQYF | . | TRBJ2-7 | 14 | TRBV20-1 | .
TGTGCCAGCAGTTCGAGGCGTGAGGCGAGTCAGCCCCAGCATTTT | CASSSRREASQPQHF | . | TRBJ1-5 | 15 | TRBV6-5 | .
TGTGCCAGCAGCGTAGCTCGGCTAGCGGGGGGAGATACGCAGTATTTT | CASSVARLAGGDTQYF | many | TRBJ2-3 | 16 | TRBV9 | TRBD2
TGTGCCAGCAGCTTAGTGGCAGGGGCTTATTCACCCCTCCACTTT | CASSLVAGAYSPLHF | . | TRBJ1-6 | 15 | TRBV7-2 | .
TGCAGCGTTGCGGAAGGAACGAACACTGAAGCTTTCTTT | CSVAEGTNTEAFF | few | TRBJ1-1 | 13 | TRBV29-1 | .
TGTGCCAGCAGCTGGGGACAGGGGGCAGCTGAAGCTTTCTTT | CASSWGQGAAEAFF | many | TRBJ1-1 | 14 | TRBV7-9 | TRBD1
TGCAGCGTTGAAAAGGGACAGGGGACTGAAGCTTTCTTT | CSVEKGQGTEAFF | many | TRBJ1-1 | 13 | TRBV29-1 | TRBD1
TGTGCCAGCAGTGCCAGGGACAGGGGGACCATATATTTT | CASSARDRGTIYF | . | TRBJ1-3 | 13 | TRBV6-5 | TRBD1
TGCGCCAGCAGTTCGGACGGCTTAGACAATTCACCCCTCAACTTT | CASSSDGLDNSPLNF | . | TRBJ1-6 | 15 | TRBV5-1 | .
TGCGCCAGCAGCGGGGACAGGCCGAACACTGAAGCTTTCTTT | CASSGDRPNTEAFF | few | TRBJ1-1 | 14 | TRBV5-1 | TRBD1
TGTGCCAGCAGTTACCAGGTGAACACTGAAGCTTTCTTT | CASSYQVNTEAFF | . | TRBJ1-1 | 13 | TRBV4-2 | .
TGTGCCAGCAGCCAAGGGTGGAATGAGCAGTTCTTC | CASSQGWNEQFF | many | TRBJ2-1 | 12 | TRBV14 | .
TGTGCCAGCAGTTTAGCCGGACGGGCGGATTCACCCCTCCACTTT | CASSLAGRADSPLHF | many | TRBJ1-6 | 15 | TRBV12-3/TRBV12-4 | .
TGCGCCAGCAGCTCAGGACAGGCCTATTACTCCTACGAGCAGTACTTC | CASSSGQAYYSYEQYF | many | TRBJ2-7 | 16 | TRBV5-1 | TRBD1
TGCGCCAGCAGCCAGACCCCTATAATAGGAAAACTGTTTTTT | CASSQTPIIGKLFF | many | TRBJ1-4 | 14 | TRBV4-1 | .
TGCGCCAGCAGCTTGGATCAGGAAATTGGGCAGTATTTT | CASSLDQEIGQYF | medium-sized | TRBJ2-3 | 13 | TRBV5-1 | .
TGTGCCAGTCGTCCTTGGAGAACCACAGATACGCAGTATTTT | CASRPWRTTDTQYF | many | TRBJ2-3 | 14 | TRBV7-9 | .
TGTGCCACCAGCGGAGACAGGGCAGATACGCAGTATTTT | CATSGDRADTQYF | many | TRBJ2-3 | 13 | TRBV15 | TRBD1
TGTGCCAGCAGCGTAAAAACACAGCTAACCGGTGGCTACACCTTC | CASSVKTQLTGGYTF | . | TRBJ1-2 | 15 | TRBV9 | .
TGCGCCAGCAGCTTGGTTTCCAGGGGCAGCTATGGCTACACCTTC | CASSLVSRGSYGYTF | many | TRBJ1-2 | 15 | TRBV5-1 | .
TGTGCCAGCAGTTTAAGAGGGGATCAGGCTTTCTTT | CASSLRGDQAFF | many | TRBJ1-1 | 12 | TRBV12-3/TRBV12-4 | .
TGTGCCAGCAGCGAGGAGCGGGGGGTCTACTACAATGAGCAGTTCTTC | CASSEERGVYYNEQFF | many | TRBJ2-1 | 16 | TRBV9 | TRBD2
TGTGCCAGCAGCCGACGACAGGGAGAGGCTGGAAACACCATATATTTT | CASSRRQGEAGNTIYF | . | TRBJ1-3 | 16 | TRBV7-6 | TRBD1
TGTGCCAGCAGAGCAGGTGGAACCGGGGAGCTGTTTTTT | CASRAGGTGELFF | once | TRBJ2-2 | 13 | TRBV7-8 | .
TGCAGCGTTACCTTGACAGGGGATCTCAATCAGCCCCAGCATTTT | CSVTLTGDLNQPQHF | many | TRBJ1-5 | 15 | TRBV29-1 | TRBD1
TGCAGTGCTTACGAGAGAGGGGGTCTTCAAGAGACCCAGTACTTC | CSAYERGGLQETQYF | few | TRBJ2-5 | 15 | TRBV20-1 | .